This TCR beta chain was sequenced in a study of regulatory and conventional T cells in RAG deficiency. With 4 bases removed from V and 5 bases from J, the gap between germline ends came to 23 bases. Germline V gene data show CDR1 as ENHRY and CDR2 as SYGVKD. The length of the CDR3 is 17 residues. Genomic DNA came from blood conventional CD4+ T cells gated CD25-low CD127-high. Overall study results and limits: Omenn patients showed >90% Treg-Tconv overlap and shorter CDR3 lengths.

Profiled with immunoSEQ multiplex PCR; TCRdb holds only in-frame clones, not every one. Of some 21,000 clones in the sample, 95% to 96% were seen once. Note on this clone: What it binds is unknown.

This same sample was also taken into another study, of regulatory T cells. That report notes: Amplification used 52 TRBV primers and 13 TRBJ primers.

The sample comprised CD25- CD4+ T cells sorted from blood. The source of this sequence is a human donor in good health. This sequence joins TRBV10-3 and TRBJ1-2, with D hard to call. CDR3 sequence: CAISGGSGSPGSYGYTF. In DNA form, the CDR3 reads TGTGCCATCAGTGGAGGGTCGGGCTCTCCGGGCTCATATGGCTACACCTTC.